The sequence of this T cell receptor (beta chain) was determined in a study of OX40 agonist ivuxolimab in advanced cancers. The wider study: Patients' therapy was ivuxolimab, an antibody that acts as an agonist of OX40 (CD134). Study-wide results and limits: Normalized T-cell clonal expansion was also low in some nonresponders. On average, a greater number of expanded clones characterised CD8+ T cells relative to CD4+.

To note about this clone: Antigen unknown.

This CDR3 comprises 15 residues. Trimming took 7 bases from V and 4 from J; bases not matched to a gene: 11. CDR1 and CDR2 (germline): SGHRS, YFSETQ. The repertoire was sequenced with immunoSEQ multiplex PCR; TCRdb's copy has only in-frame clones and lacks some. Among fewer than 45,000 clones, about 76% were seen once, and the ten largest hold nearly 20%. This clonotype was obtained from an adult with an advanced solid tumor such as melanoma, head and neck, liver or kidney cancer. Sequences were derived from CD4+ or CD8+ T cells sorted from blood, sampled in a trial of the OX40 agonist ivuxolimab. This chain links TRBV5-1 with TRBJ2-7; TRBD1 agrees at 10 bases. The CDR3 DNA reads as TGCGCCAGCGGGACAGGGGATCTTCGGACTTACGAGCAGTACTTC. This sequence encodes CASGTGDLRTYEQYF.